The 19 T cell receptor beta chains below come from one sample, sequenced in a study of control samples from healthy donors and cancer patients. The method was immunoSEQ multiplex PCR; TCRdb's version includes in-frame clones alone and lacks a portion of them. Of roughly 160,000 clones in the sample, under 96% are singletons; the top ten hold approximately 1%. The material sequenced was blood. These receptors originate from a woman aged 25 to 39 in good health.

J is TRBJ1-1 and V is TRBV7-9, with TRBD1 matching over 7 bases. The CDR3 totals 14 residues. CDR1 and CDR2 (germline): SEHNR, FQNEAQ (reference sequence). With V trimmed by 7 bases and J by 0 bases, 5 bases remained unmatched. CDR3 nucleotide sequence: TGTGCCAGCAACCCACAGGGGATGAACACTGAAGCTTTCTTT. This gives the protein CASNPQGMNTEAFF.

The rearrangement joins TRBV12-5 to TRBJ2-5; no reliable D call. Trimming took 2 bases from V and 13 from J, leaving 14 bases between them. The CDR3 spans 12 residues. Germline V gene lookup returns CDR1 LGHNT and CDR2 FRNRAP. CDR3 amino acids: CASGLPTGRRYF. The CDR3 DNA reads as TGTGCTAGTGGTTTGCCGACGGGTCGGAGGTACTTC.

The V call is TRBV7-6, the J call TRBJ2-1; TRBD2 matches 11 bases. This CDR3 spans 17 amino acids. With V trimmed by 5 bases and J by 5 bases, 11 bases remained unmatched. Per the germline V gene, CDR1 is SGHVS and CDR2 is FNYEAQ. The CDR3 region has the DNA TGTGCCAGCAGCCCCGGGACTAGCGGAGGGTTAAACAATGAGCAGTTCTTC. Translating gives CASSPGTSGGLNNEQFF. Using reference TRBV7-6 and TRBJ2-1 for the parts outside the CDR3, the full variable domain is GAGVSQSPRYKVTKRGQDVALRCDPISGHVSLYWYRQALGQGPEFLTYFNYEAQQDKSGLPNDRFSAERPEGSISTLTIQRTEQRDSAMYRCASSPGTSGGLNNEQFFGPGTRLTVL.

V usage is TRBV7-3 and J usage is TRBJ2-1, with 9 bases fitting TRBD1. Losses at the gene ends were 10 bases for V and 5 bases for J; bases not matched to a gene: 9. Germline V gene lookup returns CDR1 SGHTA and CDR2 FQGTGA. The CDR3 consists of 14 residues. CDR3 nucleotides: TGTGCCACCCGACTAGGACAGGGGAACAATGAGCAGTTCTTC. Encoded protein: CATRLGQGNNEQFF.

This clone has a single count. As DNA, the CDR3 is TGTGCCTGGAGTGTCGGGACAGATAGCAATCAGCCCCAGCATTTT. As protein: CAWSVGTDSNQPQHF. The chain links TRBV30 to TRBJ1-5; TRBD1 matches at 7 bases. This CDR3 is 15 amino acids long. CDR1 is GTSNPN, CDR2 SVGIG, per germline (reference sequence). The V segment lost 0 bases and the J segment 0 bases; nucleotides outside the gene matches: 2.

This clone was recorded once. The chain has TRBV6-5 and TRBJ1-5, with D unclear. V shed 4 bases and J shed 0 bases, with 10 bases lying between them. The CDR3 is 15 residues long. Looked up from germline, CDR1 is MNHEY and CDR2 is SVGAGI. CDR3 in amino acids: CASSFSPYSNQPQHF. The CDR3 region has the DNA TGTGCCAGCAGTTTCAGCCCGTATAGCAATCAGCCCCAGCATTTT.

The chain is built from TRBV30 and TRBJ1-1, with D possibly matching TRBD1 (5 bases). CDR1 GTSNPN and CDR2 SVGIG come from the germline V gene (reference sequence). The CDR3 is 16 amino acids. Trimming took off 0 bases at V and 5 bases at J, with 19 bases between the two ends. The CDR3 here is CAWSVRDRTKRTEAFF. CDR3 nucleotides: TGTGCCTGGAGTGTACGCGACCGGACAAAAAGGACTGAAGCTTTCTTT.

J is TRBJ1-5 and V is TRBV11-2, with TRBD1 matching 7 bases. Trimming cost V 5 bases and J 7 bases; bases outside gene matches: 5. The germline gives CDR1 SGHAT, CDR2 FQNNGV. There are 13 residues in the CDR3. Here the CDR3 reads CASSQTGYQPQHF. The CDR3 DNA follows: TGTGCCAGCAGCCAGACAGGGTACCAGCCCCAGCATTTT.

This sequence joins TRBV7-2 and TRBJ2-7; D ambiguous. The germline V gene has CDR1 SGHTA and CDR2 FQGNSA. The V gene lost 2 bases and the J gene lost 3 bases, with 5 bases spanning the gap. CDR3 length: 12 amino acids. CDR3 sequence reads: CASSLTGYEQYF. In nucleotides, the CDR3 is TGTGCCAGCAGCTTAACGGGCTACGAGCAGTACTTC.

The CDR3 loop is CASSLSDRTNVYF. The CDR3 bases are TGTGCCAGCAGCCTATCGGACAGGACCAACGTTTACTTC. This chain connects TRBV14 to TRBJ2-7; 7 bases are shared with TRBD1. Looked up from germline, CDR1 is SGHDN and CDR2 is FVKESK. The CDR3 consists of 13 residues. V shed 4 bases, J shed 13 bases, and the junction held 13 bases outside the gene matches.

The chain joins TRBV2 to TRBJ2-1; D may be TRBD2 (6 bases). Germline V gene sequence: CDR1 SNHLY, CDR2 FYNNEI. V was shortened by 6 bases and J by 9 bases, with 12 bases between the two germline ends. The CDR3 length is 12 residues. In DNA, the CDR3 is TGTGCCAGCAGGCAGCTAGCGCCTGAGCAGTTCTTC. This codes for CASRQLAPEQFF.

This chain links TRBV28 with TRBJ1-6; D is perhaps TRBD1 (5 bases). V lost 4 bases and J lost 9, with 7 bases in between. CDR3 size: 12 residues. Germline V lookup: CDR1 MDHEN, CDR2 SYDVKM. The chain's CDR3 is CASSSGSSPLHF. Written as DNA, the CDR3 is TGTGCCAGCAGTTCAGGGAGTTCACCCCTCCACTTT.

The rearrangement joins TRBV3-1 (or the pseudogene TRBV3-2) to TRBJ2-1; TRBD2 agrees at 12 bases. This CDR3 is 15 amino acids long. Trimming took 6 bases from V and 5 from J; bases not matched to a gene: 5. Germline loops: CDR1 LGHDT, CDR2 YNNKEL (reference sequence). The CDR3 nucleotides are TGTGCCAGCAGGGACCTAGCGGGGGGGCACAATGAGCAGTTCTTC. It is translated as CASRDLAGGHNEQFF.

V usage is TRBV10-3 and J usage is TRBJ2-5; no definite D call. Looked up from germline, CDR1 is ENHRY and CDR2 is SYGVKD. The CDR3 runs 14 residues. With 10 bases removed from V and 3 bases from J, the gap between germline ends came to 18 bases. In nucleotides, the CDR3 is TGTGCCACTACCTGGGGTCTTTTAGAAGAGACCCAGTACTTC. Protein sequence: CATTWGLLEETQYF.

The chain employs TRBV4-1 and TRBJ2-1; the D gene is possibly TRBD2 (5 bases). The CDR3 length is 16 residues. V lost 1 base and J 7 bases, leaving 17 bases between the germline ends. Looked up from germline, CDR1 is MGHRA and CDR2 is YSYEKL. The CDR3 sequence: CASSQVFRTRRNEQFF. CDR3 coding DNA: TGCGCCAGCAGCCAAGTGTTTAGGACTCGCAGGAATGAGCAGTTCTTC.

The chain has TRBV4-1 and TRBJ2-1; TRBD1 agrees at 10 bases. Trimming at V came to 0 bases and at J to 2 bases, leaving 1 base not matched to a gene. There are 16 residues in the CDR3. Germline V gene lookup returns CDR1 MGHRA and CDR2 YSYEKL. The CDR3 nucleotides are TGCGCCAGCAGCCAAGAAGGGACAGGGGCCTACAATGAGCAGTTCTTC. Translation: CASSQEGTGAYNEQFF.

The rearrangement joins TRBV6-5 to TRBJ1-1; no clear D gene. V lost 0 bases, J lost 1 base, and 12 bases lay in between. Germline V lookup: CDR1 MNHEY, CDR2 SVGAGI. This CDR3 spans 16 amino acids. The CDR3 nucleotides are TGTGCCAGCAGTTACTCGAGTGGGCTCGGGAACACTGAAGCTTTCTTT. This translates into CASSYSSGLGNTEAFF.

This clone was found once. The V and J genes are TRBV3-1 (or the pseudogene TRBV3-2) and TRBJ1-1; the D gene is possibly TRBD1 (6 bases). V was cut by 0 bases and J by 6 bases, with 14 bases left in between. The germline V gene encodes CDR1 LGHDT and CDR2 YNNKEL (reference sequence). The CDR3 covers 15 residues. CDR3 nucleotide sequence: TGTGCCAGCAGCCAAGATAGGACAGCTCGCGCTGAAGCTTTCTTT. Translating gives CASSQDRTARAEAFF.

The chain couples TRBV9 to TRBJ2-3, with a tentative D call TRBD2 (5 bases). Germline CDR1 SGDLS, CDR2 YYNGEE. The CDR3 runs to 15 residues. V was trimmed by 4 bases and J by 2 bases, leaving 14 bases between them. The CDR3 is CASSLLVADTDTQYF. For the CDR3, the DNA is TGTGCCAGCAGCCTACTAGTCGCGGACACAGATACGCAGTATTTT.